One sample yielded the 2 T cell receptor beta chains listed below, sequenced in a study of cytomegalovirus exposure and HLA in healthy donors. It was with 60 Vbeta and 13 Jbeta primers that the PCR ran. Sequencing was performed with immunoSEQ multiplex PCR; in TCRdb, only in-frame clones are kept and a portion is missing. The sample holds approximately 140,000 clones, 81% seen once. Sequencing was carried out using PBMCs. The receptor source for this set is a man aged 18 to 29 in good health and CMV-seronegative.

The chain recombines TRBV29-1 with TRBJ2-3, with TRBD1 identical over 9 bases. The CDR3 sequence is 13 residues long. Germline trimming cut 5 bases from V and 1 base from J; bases unmatched to any gene: 1. The germline gives CDR1 SQVTM, CDR2 ANQGSEA. The CDR3 region has the DNA TGCAGCGTTCGGACAGGGGGCACAGATACGCAGTATTTT. It yields the protein CSVRTGGTDTQYF.

The chain recombines TRBV13 with TRBJ2-1, with 10 nucleotides matching TRBD1. V trimming: 8 bases; J trimming: 7 bases; junction bases outside the gene matches: 11. Per the germline V gene, CDR1 is PRHDT and CDR2 is FYEKMQ (reference sequence). The CDR3 is 15 residues long. CDR3: CASGRQGARSNEQFF. In DNA, the CDR3 is TGTGCCAGCGGCCGACAGGGGGCAAGGTCGAATGAGCAGTTCTTC.